The T cell receptor (beta chain) under discussion was sequenced for a study of CD8 T cells in ankylosing spondylitis. V dropped 6 bases and J dropped 8; count of bases not matched to a gene: 13. Germline V gene sequence: CDR1 DFQATT, CDR2 SNEGSKA (reference sequence). This CDR3 contains 15 residues. TCRdb redid the calling of the 5' RACE reads with MiXCR, one entry per CDR3 protein. The sample lists roughly 200,000 distinct CDR3 sequences; 13% were seen once. The gene calls are TRBV20-1 and TRBJ2-1, with 10 bases that match TRBD2. The source of this sequence is a male donor with ankylosing spondylitis or in good health (not recorded which). Sequencing was done on a sample of blood, either unsorted or a sorted T cell fraction (not recorded which). Written as DNA, the CDR3 is TGCAGTGCCCAGCGGGAGGGCCCCACCAGGGATGAGCAGTTCTTC. Translating gives CSAQREGPTRDEQFF.